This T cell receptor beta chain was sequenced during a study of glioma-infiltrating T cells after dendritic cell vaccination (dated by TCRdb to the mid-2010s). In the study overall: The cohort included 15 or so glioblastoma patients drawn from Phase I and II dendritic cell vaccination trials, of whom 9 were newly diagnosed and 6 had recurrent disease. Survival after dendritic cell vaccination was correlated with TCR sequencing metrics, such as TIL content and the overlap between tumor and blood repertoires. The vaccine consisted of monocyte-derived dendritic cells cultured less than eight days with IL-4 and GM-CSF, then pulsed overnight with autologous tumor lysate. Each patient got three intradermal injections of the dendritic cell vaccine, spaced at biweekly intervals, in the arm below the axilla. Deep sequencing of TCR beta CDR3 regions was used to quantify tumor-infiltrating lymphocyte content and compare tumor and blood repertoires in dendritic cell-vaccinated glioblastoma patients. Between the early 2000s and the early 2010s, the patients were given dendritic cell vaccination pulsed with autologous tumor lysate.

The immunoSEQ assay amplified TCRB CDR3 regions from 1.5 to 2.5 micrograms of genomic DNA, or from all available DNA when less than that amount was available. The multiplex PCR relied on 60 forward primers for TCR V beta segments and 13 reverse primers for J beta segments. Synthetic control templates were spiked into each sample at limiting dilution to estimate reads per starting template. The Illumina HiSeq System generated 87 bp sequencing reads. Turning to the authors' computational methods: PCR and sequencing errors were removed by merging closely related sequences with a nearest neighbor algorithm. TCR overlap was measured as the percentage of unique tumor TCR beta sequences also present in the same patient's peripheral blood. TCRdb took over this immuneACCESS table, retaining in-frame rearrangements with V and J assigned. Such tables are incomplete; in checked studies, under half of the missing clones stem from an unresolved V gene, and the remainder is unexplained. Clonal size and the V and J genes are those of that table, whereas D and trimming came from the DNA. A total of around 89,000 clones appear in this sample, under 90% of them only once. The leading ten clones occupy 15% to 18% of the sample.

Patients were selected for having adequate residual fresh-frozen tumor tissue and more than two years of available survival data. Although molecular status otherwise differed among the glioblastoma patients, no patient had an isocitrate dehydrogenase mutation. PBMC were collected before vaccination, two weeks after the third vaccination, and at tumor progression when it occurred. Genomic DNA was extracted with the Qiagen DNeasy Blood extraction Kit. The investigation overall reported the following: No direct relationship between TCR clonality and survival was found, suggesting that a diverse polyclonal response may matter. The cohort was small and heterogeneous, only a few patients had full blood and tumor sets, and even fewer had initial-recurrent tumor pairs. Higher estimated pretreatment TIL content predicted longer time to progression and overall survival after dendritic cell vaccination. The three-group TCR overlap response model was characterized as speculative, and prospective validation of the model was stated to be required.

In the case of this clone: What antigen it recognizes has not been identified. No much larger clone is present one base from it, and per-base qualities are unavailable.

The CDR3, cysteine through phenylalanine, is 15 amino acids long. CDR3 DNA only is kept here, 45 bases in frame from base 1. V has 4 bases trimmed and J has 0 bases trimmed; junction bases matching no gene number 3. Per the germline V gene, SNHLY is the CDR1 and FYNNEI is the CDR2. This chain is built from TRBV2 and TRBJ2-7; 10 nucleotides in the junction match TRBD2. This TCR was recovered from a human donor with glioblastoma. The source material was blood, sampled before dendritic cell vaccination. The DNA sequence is TGTGCCAGCAGTGGGACTAGCGGTATCTCCTACGAGCAGTACTTC. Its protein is CASSGTSGISYEQYF.